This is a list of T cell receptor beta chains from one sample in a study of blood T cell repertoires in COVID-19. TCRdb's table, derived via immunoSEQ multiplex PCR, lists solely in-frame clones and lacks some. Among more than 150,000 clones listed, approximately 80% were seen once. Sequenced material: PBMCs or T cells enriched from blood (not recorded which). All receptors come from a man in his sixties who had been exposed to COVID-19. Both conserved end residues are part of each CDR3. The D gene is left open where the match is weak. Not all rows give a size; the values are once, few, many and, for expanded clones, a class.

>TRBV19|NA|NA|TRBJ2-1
TGTGCCAGTAGTATAGACCACAGCAGCTCCTACAATGAGCAGTTCTTC
CASSIDHSSSYNEQFF
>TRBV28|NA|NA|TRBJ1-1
TGTGCCAGCAGCCCGGGGGGGGTGAACACTGAAGCTTTCTTT
CASSPGGVNTEAFF
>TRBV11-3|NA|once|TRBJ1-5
TGTGCCAGCAGCGATAGACATTGTAAGGCCCCACAGCCCCAGCATTTT
CASSDRHCKAPQPQHF
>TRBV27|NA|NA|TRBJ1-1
TGTGCCAGCAGTTTATCGGGAGCAGGCCCGGGGGGGGCGACTTTCTTT
CASSLSGAGPGGATFF
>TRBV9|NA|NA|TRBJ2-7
TGTGCCAGCAGCGTAAGCGGAGATCTGGGCGAGCAGTACTTC
CASSVSGDLGEQYF
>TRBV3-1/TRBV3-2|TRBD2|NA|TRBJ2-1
TGTGCCAGCAGCCAAGGATGGCGGGAGCGTAATGAGCAGTTCTTC
CASSQGWRERNEQFF
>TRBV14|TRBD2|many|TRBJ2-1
TGTGCCAGCAGCCCCGGGACTAGCGGGAGGTCCTACAATGAGCAGTTCTTC
CASSPGTSGRSYNEQFF
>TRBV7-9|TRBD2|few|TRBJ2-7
TGTGCCAGCAGCCCGACGGGGACTAGCGGGAGTCGACAGTACTTC
CASSPTGTSGSRQYF
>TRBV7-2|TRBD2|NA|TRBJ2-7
TGTGCCAGCAGCCCGCGGACCCCCGGGACTAGCGGCTACGAGCAGTACTTC
CASSPRTPGTSGYEQYF
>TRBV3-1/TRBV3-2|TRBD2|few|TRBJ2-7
TGTGCCAGCAGCCAAGGGGGAGCGGGAGGGATCTACGAGCAGTACTTC
CASSQGGAGGIYEQYF